This entry concerns a single TCR beta chain. Produced via immunoSEQ multiplex PCR; TCRdb's table is partial and in-frame only. Among about 65,000 clones listed, around 86% were seen once. The data derive from a study of OX40 agonist ivuxolimab in advanced cancers. Study-level information: Patients received ivuxolimab, an agonistic anti-OX40 (CD134) antibody. Participants averaged roughly 60 years of age (range roughly 23 to 90) and were approximately 81% male. Patients treated during dose escalation were battling hepatocellular carcinoma, melanoma, renal cell or head and neck cancer.

This sequence was found in an adult with an advanced solid tumor such as melanoma, head and neck, liver or kidney cancer. The sample in question was CD4+ or CD8+ T cells sorted from blood, obtained in a trial of the OX40 agonist ivuxolimab.

CDR3 amino acids: CATRVAGGQETQYF. The CDR3 DNA reads as TGTGCCACCCGGGTAGCGGGGGGGCAAGAGACCCAGTACTTC. J is TRBJ2-5 and V is TRBV15; 11 bases line up with TRBD2. This CDR3 has 14 amino acids. From germline, CDR1 is LNHNV and CDR2 YYDKDF (reference sequence). The junction had 4 bases not matched to a gene; V was cut back by 8 bases and J by 2 bases.